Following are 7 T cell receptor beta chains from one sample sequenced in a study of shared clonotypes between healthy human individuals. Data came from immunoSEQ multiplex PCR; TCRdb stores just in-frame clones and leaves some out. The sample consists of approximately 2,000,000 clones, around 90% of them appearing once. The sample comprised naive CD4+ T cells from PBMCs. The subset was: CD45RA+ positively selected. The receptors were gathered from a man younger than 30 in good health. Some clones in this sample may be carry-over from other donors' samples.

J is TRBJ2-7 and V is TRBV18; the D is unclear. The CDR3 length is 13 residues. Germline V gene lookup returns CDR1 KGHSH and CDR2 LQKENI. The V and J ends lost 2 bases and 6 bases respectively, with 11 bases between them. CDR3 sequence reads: CASSPSKGREQYF. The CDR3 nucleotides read TGTGCCAGCTCACCATCAAAGGGTCGCGAGCAGTACTTC.

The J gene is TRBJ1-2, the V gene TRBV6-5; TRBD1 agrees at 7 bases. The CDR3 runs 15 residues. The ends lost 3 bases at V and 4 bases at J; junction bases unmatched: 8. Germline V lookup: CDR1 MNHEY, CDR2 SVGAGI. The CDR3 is CASSYRGQARYGYTF. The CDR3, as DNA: TGTGCCAGCAGTTATCGAGGACAGGCCCGCTATGGCTACACCTTC.

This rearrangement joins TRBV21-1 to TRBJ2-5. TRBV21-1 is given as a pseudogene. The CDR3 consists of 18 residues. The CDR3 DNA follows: TGTGCCAGCAGCAAAGAGATCGAATGGTGTGGGCGGTGGGAGACCCAGTACTTC. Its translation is CASSKEIEWCGRWETQYF.

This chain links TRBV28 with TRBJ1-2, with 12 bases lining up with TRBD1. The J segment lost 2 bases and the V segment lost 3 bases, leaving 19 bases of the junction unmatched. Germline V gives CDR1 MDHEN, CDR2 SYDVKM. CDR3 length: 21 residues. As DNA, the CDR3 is TGTGCCAGCAGTTTCAGCCCGGGACAGGGGGCGTTCGGGCCCAGGAACTATGGCTACACCTTC. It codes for CASSFSPGQGAFGPRNYGYTF.

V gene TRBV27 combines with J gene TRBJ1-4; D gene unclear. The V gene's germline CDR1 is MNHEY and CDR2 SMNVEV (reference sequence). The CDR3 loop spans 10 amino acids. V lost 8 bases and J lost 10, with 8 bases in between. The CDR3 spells CASPSVKLFF. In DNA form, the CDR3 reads TGTGCCAGCCCCTCGGTAAAACTGTTTTTT.

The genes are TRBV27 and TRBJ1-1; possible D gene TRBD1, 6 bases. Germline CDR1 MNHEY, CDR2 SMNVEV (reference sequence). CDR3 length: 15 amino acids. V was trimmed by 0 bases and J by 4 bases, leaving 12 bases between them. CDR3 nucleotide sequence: TGTGCCAGCAGTTTATCGGGGGGCAGGGGCACTGAAGCTTTCTTT. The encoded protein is CASSLSGGRGTEAFF.

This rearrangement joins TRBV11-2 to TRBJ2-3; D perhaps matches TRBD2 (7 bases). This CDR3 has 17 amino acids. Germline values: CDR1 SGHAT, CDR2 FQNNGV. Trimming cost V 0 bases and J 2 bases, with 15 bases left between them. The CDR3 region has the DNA TGTGCCAGCAGCTTAGATGGGGGGGGCGGCTTCACAGATACGCAGTATTTT. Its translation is CASSLDGGGGFTDTQYF.